This T cell receptor (beta chain) was observed in a study of cytomegalovirus exposure and HLA in healthy donors. Findings and limits, study-wide: The study designated about 160 TCR beta chains cytomegalovirus-associated. Presence/absence analysis assumed near-uniform sequencing depth across donors.

With 60 Vbeta and 13 Jbeta primers, the PCR was carried out. Using immunoSEQ multiplex PCR, the repertoire was profiled, and TCRdb retains in-frame clones only, with some absent. Among more than 110,000 clones listed, about 78% were seen once. In its sample, this clone was seen a few times. Its matching antigen is unknown. The specimen sequenced was PBMCs. This receptor was obtained from a male donor in good health and CMV-seronegative.

DNA for the CDR3: TGTGCCTGGTCGGGACAGCTGAACACTGAAGCTTTCTTT. It yields the protein CAWSGQLNTEAFF. This chain joins TRBV30 and TRBJ1-1, with 7 bases fitting TRBD1. The V segment lost 5 bases and the J segment 0 bases; nucleotides outside the gene matches: 3. Germline loops: CDR1 GTSNPN, CDR2 SVGIG (reference sequence). The CDR3 sequence is 13 residues long. Supplemented by reference TRBV30 and TRBJ1-1, the full variable domain reads SQTIHQWPATLVQPVGSPLSLECTVEGTSNPNLYWYRQAAGRGLQLLFYSVGIGQISSEVPQNLSASRPQDRQFILSSKKLLLSDSGFYLCAWSGQLNTEAFFGQGTRLTVV.